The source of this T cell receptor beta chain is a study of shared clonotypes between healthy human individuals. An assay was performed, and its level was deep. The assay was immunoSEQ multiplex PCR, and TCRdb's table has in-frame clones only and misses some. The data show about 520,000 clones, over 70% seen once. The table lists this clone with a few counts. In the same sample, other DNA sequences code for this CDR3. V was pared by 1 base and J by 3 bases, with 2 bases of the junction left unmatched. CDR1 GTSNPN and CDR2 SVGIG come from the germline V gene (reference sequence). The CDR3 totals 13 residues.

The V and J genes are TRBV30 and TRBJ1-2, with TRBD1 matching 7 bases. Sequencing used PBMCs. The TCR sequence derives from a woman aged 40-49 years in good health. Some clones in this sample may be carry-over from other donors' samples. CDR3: CAWSAGTDYGYTF. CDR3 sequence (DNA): TGTGCCTGGAGTGCCGGGACAGACTATGGCTACACCTTC. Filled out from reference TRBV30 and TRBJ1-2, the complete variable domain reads SQTIHQWPATLVQPVGSPLSLECTVEGTSNPNLYWYRQAAGRGLQLLFYSVGIGQISSEVPQNLSASRPQDRQFILSSKKLLLSDSGFYLCAWSAGTDYGYTFGSGTRLTVV.